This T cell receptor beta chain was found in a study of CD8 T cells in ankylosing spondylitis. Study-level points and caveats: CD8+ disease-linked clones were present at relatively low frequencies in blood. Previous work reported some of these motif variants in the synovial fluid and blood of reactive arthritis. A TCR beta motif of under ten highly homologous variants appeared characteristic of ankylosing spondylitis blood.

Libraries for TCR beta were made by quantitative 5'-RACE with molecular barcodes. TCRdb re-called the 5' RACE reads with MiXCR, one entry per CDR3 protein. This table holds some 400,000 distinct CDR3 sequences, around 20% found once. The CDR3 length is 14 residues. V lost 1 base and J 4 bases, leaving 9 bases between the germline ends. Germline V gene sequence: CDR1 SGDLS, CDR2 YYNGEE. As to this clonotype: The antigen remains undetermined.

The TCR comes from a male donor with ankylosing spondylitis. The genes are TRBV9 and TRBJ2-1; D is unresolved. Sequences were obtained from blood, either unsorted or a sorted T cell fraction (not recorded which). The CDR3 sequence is CASSVLTEYNEQFF. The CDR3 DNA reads TGTGCCAGCAGCGTATTAACGGAATACAATGAGCAGTTCTTC.